This TCR beta chain was obtained from a study of T cell responses to AZD1222 COVID-19 vaccine. Background on the study: Second doses that came at about 4 or about 12 weeks were put together.

Study conclusions and caveats: AZD1222 recipients seropositive at baseline numbered only 6 or 7. Epitopes outside B.1.351 and B.1.1.7 mutated regions reportedly drew nearly half of spike TCRs. Among the donors, most were white British and more were female, and clonal diversity was possibly underestimated.

This clone occurred once. Its specificity is not known. The repertoire was sequenced with immunoSEQ multiplex PCR; TCRdb's copy has only in-frame clones and lacks some. The sample shows about 85,000 clones, roughly 86% of them seen only once. This clonotype originated in an adult in good health. The sequences come from peripheral blood, collected on day 0 of AZD1222 vaccination.

The CDR3 DNA reads as TGTGCCAGCAGCTTAATTAGGAGACGGAATACCTACAATGAGCAGTTCTTC. Amino acid sequence: CASSLIRRRNTYNEQFF. V gene TRBV7-2 combines with J gene TRBJ2-1; D remains ambiguous. There are 17 residues in the CDR3. Trimming pared 2 bases from V and 2 bases from J, leaving 16 bases between. From germline, CDR1 is SGHTA and CDR2 FQGNSA.